The 27 T cell receptor beta chains below all came from one sample that was sequenced in a study of blood T cell repertoires in COVID-19. Produced via immunoSEQ multiplex PCR; TCRdb's table is partial and in-frame only. The sample holds about 300,000 clones; about 88% are singletons and the top ten take 1.4% to 1.5%. Source material: peripheral blood. The receptors were sampled from a human donor with COVID-19, enrolled during active disease. The donor label of this sample is uncertain.

The chain uses TRBV5-1 and TRBJ1-3, with D perhaps TRBD1 (6 bases). With 3 bases removed from V and 1 base from J, the gap between germline ends came to 14 bases. CDR1 and CDR2 (germline): SGHRS, YFSETQ. CDR3 size: 16 residues. CDR3 loop: CASSSPQQGSGNTIYF. DNA for the CDR3: TGCGCCAGCAGCTCGCCTCAACAGGGATCTGGAAACACCATATATTTT.

The CDR3 DNA follows: TGTGCCAGTAGTCCTGGGGAGGGCTATGGCTACACCTTC. Amino acids: CASSPGEGYGYTF. The V and J genes are TRBV19 and TRBJ1-2; no firm D call. The germline V gene encodes CDR1 LNHDA and CDR2 SQIVND (reference sequence). This CDR3 has 13 residues. Trimming removed 5 bases at V and 4 bases at J, with 11 bases between.

The gene calls are TRBV12-3 or TRBV12-4 and TRBJ2-5; unclear D gene. The CDR3 contains 12 residues. The V end lost 3 bases, the J end lost 4 bases, and 6 bases lay between the germline ends. The CDR3, as DNA: TGTGCCAGCAGTTTCACAGTAGAGACCCAGTACTTC. Translation gives CASSFTVETQYF.

Written as DNA, the CDR3 is TGTGCCAGCAGCTCCTTGGGACAATCCTATGGCTACACCTTC. Its translation is CASSSLGQSYGYTF. The rearrangement joins TRBV9 to TRBJ1-2, with a weak D call TRBD1 (6 bases). Trimming cost V 4 bases and J 4 bases, with 14 bases left between them. Germline V gene lookup returns CDR1 SGDLS and CDR2 YYNGEE. This CDR3 is built from 14 residues.

This clone has a single count. This chain links TRBV7-3 with TRBJ1-6, with D tentatively TRBD1 (6 bases). Germline CDR1 SGHTA, CDR2 FQGTGA. CDR3 size: 14 residues. V was trimmed by 4 bases and J by 6 bases, leaving 10 bases between them. The CDR3, as DNA: TGTGCCAGCAGCTCGACAGGTCTTAATTCACCCCTCCACTTT. Protein: CASSSTGLNSPLHF.

This clone was picked up one time. The chain employs TRBV9 and TRBJ2-5; TRBD2 aligns across 8 bases. CDR1 and CDR2 from the germline V gene are SGDLS and YYNGEE. The CDR3 extends over 16 amino acids. The V gene end was trimmed by 4 bases and the J gene end by 5 bases; junction bases not matched to a gene: 13. The CDR3 nucleotides read TGTGCCAGCAGCAGAGGAGCAGCGGGAGTATGGGAGACCCAGTACTTC. Translating gives CASSRGAAGVWETQYF.

Note on this clone: Additional DNA sequences in this sample encode the identical CDR3. The chain carries TRBV11-2 and TRBJ1-1, with 8 bases matching TRBD1. Germline-derived CDR1 and CDR2 are SGHAT and FQNNGV. Trimming cost V 5 bases and J 7 bases; bases outside gene matches: 3. The CDR3 runs 12 residues. The CDR3 is CASSLGQGEAFF. The CDR3 nucleotides are TGTGCCAGCAGCCTCGGACAGGGTGAAGCTTTCTTT. Full variable domain (rest looked up from reference TRBV11-2 and TRBJ1-1): EAGVAQSPRYKIIEKRQSVAFWCNPISGHATLYWYQQILGQGPKLLIQFQNNGVVDDSQLPKDRFSAERLKGVDSTLKIQPAKLEDSAVYLCASSLGQGEAFFGQGTRLTVV.

This clone was counted once. This sequence joins TRBV12-3 or TRBV12-4 and TRBJ2-7; no reliable D call. CDR3 length: 12 residues. Trimming left V 10 bases short and J 6 bases short, with 16 bases between. The CDR3 loop reads CATRDSAREQYF. The CDR3, as DNA: TGTGCCACCCGAGACTCCGCACGCGAGCAGTACTTC.

This clone appeared a single time. V is TRBV10-3 and J is TRBJ2-6; the D gene is possibly TRBD2 (5 bases). This CDR3 region has 18 residues. V dropped 4 bases and J dropped 0 bases, with 16 bases sitting between them. In germline, CDR1 is ENHRY, CDR2 SYGVKD. CDR3 DNA: TGTGCCATCAGTGGGGAGAGCTTGGGGAGCTCTGGGGCCAACGTCCTGACTTTC. This sequence encodes CAISGESLGSSGANVLTF.

CDR3 loop: CASREVNEKLFF. The CDR3, as DNA: TGTGCCAGCAGGGAGGTTAATGAAAAACTGTTTTTT. The chain couples TRBV2 to TRBJ1-4, with D hard to call. Trimming shortened V by 6 bases and J by 4 bases, and 6 bases separated the two germline ends. The CDR3 loop spans 12 amino acids. Germline CDR1 reads SNHLY; CDR2 reads FYNNEI.

This chain links TRBV11-3 with TRBJ2-7, with D perhaps matching TRBD1 (5 bases). The CDR3 runs to 14 residues. The germline V and J ends were trimmed by 5 bases and 1 base, with 12 bases remaining between them. From germline, CDR1 is SGHNT and CDR2 YENEEA. Here the CDR3 DNA reads TGTGCCAGCAGCCCCCAGACAGAGTCCTACGAGCAGTACTTC. Encoded protein: CASSPQTESYEQYF.

For the CDR3, the DNA is TGTGCCAGCAGTCCCCCTAGCGGGAGGGGCTACGAGCAGTACTTC. Amino acids: CASSPPSGRGYEQYF. The rearrangement joins TRBV28 to TRBJ2-7; 12 bases are shared with TRBD2. V gave up 5 bases and J gave up 3 bases; unmatched junction bases: 5. Germline CDR1 MDHEN, CDR2 SYDVKM. The CDR3 is 15 amino acids. The entire variable domain, with the rest obtained from reference TRBV28 and TRBJ2-7, is as follows: DVKVTQSSRYLVKRTGEKVFLECVQDMDHENMFWYRQDPGLGLRLIYFSYDVKMKEKGDIPEGYSVSREKKERFSLILESASTNQTSMYLCASSPPSGRGYEQYFGPGTRLTVT.

Worth noting for this clone: Other DNA sequences in this sample translate to the same CDR3. V and J are TRBV5-1 and TRBJ1-1; D may be TRBD1 (5 bases). Germline values: CDR1 SGHRS, CDR2 YFSETQ. Trimming left V 5 bases short and J 5 bases short, with 13 bases between. This CDR3 comprises 13 residues. In nucleotides, the CDR3 is TGCGCCAGCAGTCAGCAGGGTGGAACTGAAGCTTTCTTT. It specifies CASSQQGGTEAFF.

Here the CDR3 DNA reads TGTGCCAGCAGTTTGACAGGGGGCGGAGGGACTGAAGCTTTCTTT. It codes for CASSLTGGGGTEAFF. The gene calls are TRBV28 and TRBJ1-1, with TRBD1 matching 10 bases. Germline-derived CDR1 and CDR2 are MDHEN and SYDVKM. The V and J ends lost 3 bases and 5 bases, in that order; junction bases with no gene match: 6. This CDR3 spans 15 amino acids. Complete variable domain (other parts from reference TRBV28 and TRBJ1-1): DVKVTQSSRYLVKRTGEKVFLECVQDMDHENMFWYRQDPGLGLRLIYFSYDVKMKEKGDIPEGYSVSREKKERFSLILESASTNQTSMYLCASSLTGGGGTEAFFGQGTRLTVV.

V gene TRBV27 combines with J gene TRBJ1-2; tentatively, D is TRBD1 (6 bases). Germline lookup yields CDR1 MNHEY and CDR2 SMNVEV (reference sequence). Trimming stripped 8 bases from V and 4 bases from J, with 17 bases between. The CDR3 totals 14 residues. This chain's CDR3 is CASRQGRRVYGYTF. DNA of the CDR3: TGTGCCAGCCGGCAGGGGCGACGAGTCTATGGCTACACCTTC.

The CDR3 DNA sequence: TGTGCCAGTAGTATTACAGGGGGCGAAAATTCACCCCTCCACTTT. It specifies CASSITGGENSPLHF. The chain couples TRBV19 to TRBJ1-6; 9 positions match TRBD1. CDR3 size: 15 residues. The V and J ends lost 3 bases and 7 bases, in that order; junction bases with no gene match: 4. Germline V gives CDR1 LNHDA, CDR2 SQIVND (reference sequence).

This sequence joins TRBV19 and TRBJ2-5; tentative D call: TRBD2 (5 bases). V shed 4 bases and J shed 5 bases, with 20 bases lying between them. Germline lookup yields CDR1 LNHDA and CDR2 SQIVND (reference sequence). This CDR3 is built from 16 residues. The CDR3 nucleotides are TGTGCCAGTAGTAAATACCCACAAGGACTTATGGAGACCCAGTACTTC. As protein: CASSKYPQGLMETQYF.

The V gene is TRBV7-3, the J gene TRBJ2-2, with D maybe TRBD1 (6 bases). The CDR3 contains 16 residues. Trimming removed 5 bases from V and 4 bases from J, with 17 bases in between. Germline lookup yields CDR1 SGHTA and CDR2 FQGTGA. The DNA for the CDR3 is TGTGCCAGCAGCGCCCGCAACAGGGTTGGCACCGGGGAGCTGTTTTTT. Translation: CASSARNRVGTGELFF. Full variable domain (rest looked up from reference TRBV7-3 and TRBJ2-2): GAGVSQTPSNKVTEKGKYVELRCDPISGHTALYWYRQSLGQGPEFLIYFQGTGAADDSGLPNDRFFAVRPEGSVSTLKIQRTERGDSAVYLCASSARNRVGTGELFFGEGSRLTVL.

The chain has TRBV6-1 and TRBJ1-1; 7 nucleotides match TRBD1. This CDR3 region has 11 residues. V shed 3 bases, J shed 14 bases, and the junction held 6 bases outside the gene matches. CDR1 and CDR2 from the germline V gene are MNHNS and SASEGT. The CDR3 DNA reads TGTGCCAGCAGTGAGGGACAGCCAACCTTCTTT. Translating gives CASSEGQPTFF.

This clone was seen a few times. V gene TRBV15 combines with J gene TRBJ1-2, with D tentatively TRBD1 (6 bases). Deletions cut 4 bases from V and 4 bases from J, with 10 bases between. Germline CDR1 and CDR2: LNHNV and YYDKDF (reference sequence). There are 13 residues in the CDR3. The CDR3 is CATSTGEGYGYTF. CDR3 DNA: TGTGCCACCAGCACAGGGGAGGGCTATGGCTACACCTTC.

This clone was counted a few times. This chain joins TRBV6-5 and TRBJ1-1; a weak D match, TRBD1 (5 bases). Germline-derived CDR1 and CDR2 are MNHEY and SVGAGI. The CDR3 loop spans 14 amino acids. Trimming shortened V by 6 bases and J by 1 base, and 12 bases separated the two germline ends. The CDR3 region is CASRVIRGNTEAFF. CDR3 bases: TGTGCCAGCAGAGTTATAAGGGGGAACACTGAAGCTTTCTTT.

V is TRBV6-5 and J is TRBJ2-2; 10 bases map to TRBD1. After removal of 6 bases from V and 6 bases from J, the junction contained 4 bases not matched to a gene. CDR1 is MNHEY, CDR2 SVGAGI, per germline. The CDR3 is made up of 14 amino acids. CDR3 sequence (DNA): TGTGCCAGCAGGAGACAGGGGGCGGCCGGGGAGCTGTTTTTT. Translation gives CASRRQGAAGELFF.

This clone was detected once. The chain has TRBV10-3 and TRBJ1-5; possibly TRBD1 for D (5 bases). The CDR3 covers 13 residues. The germline V gene has CDR1 ENHRY and CDR2 SYGVKD. The V gene lost 7 bases and the J gene lost 3 bases, with 10 bases spanning the gap. The CDR3 nucleotides read TGTGCCATCAATGAAGGGGCCAATCAGCCCCAGCATTTT. Protein product: CAINEGANQPQHF.

This chain connects TRBV5-4 to TRBJ1-2; D is unclear. CDR3 size: 15 residues. V was trimmed by 0 bases and J by 4 bases, leaving 13 bases between them. The germline V gene encodes CDR1 SGHNT and CDR2 YYREEE (reference sequence). The CDR3 DNA reads as TGTGCCAGCAGCTTGGTTTCGCAGCGATCCTATGGCTACACCTTC. Translating gives CASSLVSQRSYGYTF.

The chain combines TRBV20-1 with TRBJ2-1; TRBD2 aligns across 12 bases. The CDR3 runs to 16 residues. The germline V gene has CDR1 DFQATT and CDR2 SNEGSKA (reference sequence). V was clipped by 3 bases and J by 1 base; unmatched bases: 4. The chain's CDR3 is CSASPSGRGSYNEQFF. CDR3 in DNA: TGCAGTGCTAGTCCTAGCGGGAGGGGGTCCTACAATGAGCAGTTCTTC.

This sequence joins TRBV28 and TRBJ2-1; maybe TRBD1 (5 bases). V was pared by 10 bases and J by 4 bases, with 17 bases between. This CDR3 has 14 residues. The germline V gene encodes CDR1 MDHEN and CDR2 SYDVKM. This chain's CDR3 is CATLTLGVYNEQFF. The CDR3 coding sequence is TGTGCCACCCTCACGCTAGGGGTGTACAATGAGCAGTTCTTC.

The V gene is TRBV4-1, the J gene TRBJ2-1; 15 bases are a match to TRBD2. The J segment lost 7 bases and the V segment lost 3 bases, leaving 4 bases of the junction unmatched. CDR1 is MGHRA and CDR2 is YSYEKL in the germline V gene. The CDR3 length is 16 residues. DNA for the CDR3: TGCGCCAGCAGCCAGGCCGGGACTAGCGGGAGGAATGAGCAGTTCTTC. Translated: CASSQAGTSGRNEQFF.